This T cell receptor beta chain appears in the sequencing data of a study of T cells in Graves' hyperthyroidism and ophthalmopathy. Study-wide background: The authors collected peripheral blood at initial diagnosis, before any treatment.

Regarding the study as a whole: Ophthalmopathy onset followed model prediction by a median about six months. Blood also contained most expanded thyroid clonotypes above 0.001. Ophthalmopathy was distinguished from stable hyperthyroidism by 13 V-J signatures.

Of note for this clonotype: Its antigen is not known.

RNA transcripts gave rise to amplified TCR beta CDR3 regions. The primer set for the first-round RT-PCR of the TCR CDR3 was HTBI. TCRdb recomputed calls from the multiplex PCR reads with MiXCR, one row per CDR3 protein. Of fewer than 500,000 distinct CDR3 sequences listed, roughly 14% are singletons. Trimming stripped 0 bases from V and 5 bases from J, with 12 bases between. Germline CDR1 and CDR2: SGHTS and YDEGEE. The CDR3 contains 16 residues. This receptor was taken from a man between 18 and 29 years old with Graves' ophthalmopathy. The chain couples TRBV5-8 to TRBJ1-6; D is perhaps TRBD1 (5 bases). Sequencing was done on a sample of blood. In DNA form, the CDR3 reads TGTGCCAGCAGCTTGGCCCGGCAGGGACATAATTCACCCCTCCACTTT. This translates into CASSLARQGHNSPLHF. The full variable domain, completed using reference TRBV5-8 and TRBJ1-6, is EAGVTQSPTHLIKTRGQQATLRCSPISGHTSVYWYQQALGLGLQFLLWYDEGEERNRGNFPPRFSGRQFPNYSSELNVNALELEDSALYLCASSLARQGHNSPLHFGNGTRLTVT.